This T cell receptor beta chain was captured by sequencing in a study of T cell repertoires in cytomegalovirus infection. CDR1 is SEHNR and CDR2 is FQNEAQ in the germline V gene (reference sequence). V gave up 1 base and J gave up 7 bases; unmatched junction bases: 0. This CDR3 spans 15 amino acids. In regard to this clonotype: What it binds is not known.

Via MiXCR, TCRdb re-called the reads, giving one row per CDR3 protein. The sample carries tens of thousands of distinct CDR3 sequences, around 18% recorded once. This chain uses TRBV7-9 with TRBJ2-1; 14 bases agree with TRBD2. The sample here was CD8+ T cells from cultured PBMCs, taken from culture after CMV antigen stimulation. The receptor was isolated from a human donor in good health (CMV status not recorded). Some clones in this sample may be carry-over from other donors' samples. This CDR3 reads CASSLGTSGRNEQFF. Written as DNA, the CDR3 is TGTGCCAGCAGCTTAGGGACTAGCGGGAGGAATGAGCAGTTCTTC.